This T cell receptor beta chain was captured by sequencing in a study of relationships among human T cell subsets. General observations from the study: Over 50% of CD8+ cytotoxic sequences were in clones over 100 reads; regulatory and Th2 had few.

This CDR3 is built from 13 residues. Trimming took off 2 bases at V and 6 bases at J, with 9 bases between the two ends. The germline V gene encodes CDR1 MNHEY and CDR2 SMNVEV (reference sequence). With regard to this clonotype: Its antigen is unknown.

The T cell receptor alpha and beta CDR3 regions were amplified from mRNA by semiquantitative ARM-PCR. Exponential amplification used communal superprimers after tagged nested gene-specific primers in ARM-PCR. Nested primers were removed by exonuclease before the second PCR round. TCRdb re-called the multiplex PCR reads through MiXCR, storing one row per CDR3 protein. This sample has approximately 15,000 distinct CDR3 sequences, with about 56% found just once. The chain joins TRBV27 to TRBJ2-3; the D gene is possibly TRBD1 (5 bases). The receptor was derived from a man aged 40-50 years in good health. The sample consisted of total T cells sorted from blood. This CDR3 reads CASSLLGPDTQYF. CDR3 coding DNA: TGTGCCAGCAGTTTACTGGGGCCCGATACGCAGTATTTT.